These T cell receptor beta chains were read from a single sample in a study of blood T cell repertoires in COVID-19. Clones were sequenced by immunoSEQ multiplex PCR, and TCRdb holds only the in-frame ones, with some missing. The sample has about 300,000 clones; 70% to 85% are singletons. The sequenced sample was peripheral blood. These receptors all come from a human donor with COVID-19, enrolled during active disease. The donor label of this sample is uncertain. Both conserved end residues are trimmed from each CDR3. The D gene is left open where the match is weak. Only some rows state a clone size, as once, few, many or a class for expanded clones.

j_call: TRBJ2-2
clone_size: .
v_call: TRBV29-1
d_call: .
cdr3_aa: SVGAEGTGELF

j_call: TRBJ2-7
clone_size: many
v_call: TRBV30
d_call: .
cdr3_aa: AWRFSGSTNEQY

j_call: TRBJ2-5
clone_size: .
v_call: TRBV11-1
d_call: .
cdr3_aa: ASSLTLEETQY

j_call: TRBJ1-2
clone_size: .
v_call: TRBV5-4
d_call: TRBD1
cdr3_aa: ASSPTGAHYGYT

j_call: TRBJ2-7
clone_size: .
v_call: TRBV5-1
d_call: .
cdr3_aa: ASSPGEPSSYEQY

j_call: TRBJ2-5
clone_size: .
v_call: TRBV4-3
d_call: TRBD1
cdr3_aa: ASSQVQGAGETQY

j_call: TRBJ2-7
clone_size: .
v_call: TRBV28
d_call: TRBD1
cdr3_aa: ASSLGQVLYEQY

j_call: TRBJ1-1
clone_size: .
v_call: TRBV20-1
d_call: .
cdr3_aa: SASWQGTEAF

j_call: TRBJ1-6
clone_size: .
v_call: TRBV14
d_call: .
cdr3_aa: ASSQDLDSRGSYNSPLH

j_call: TRBJ1-5
clone_size: .
v_call: TRBV30
d_call: .
cdr3_aa: AWSDKRNQPQH

j_call: TRBJ1-1
clone_size: few
v_call: TRBV19
d_call: TRBD1
cdr3_aa: ASRTGGRNTEAF

j_call: TRBJ2-1
clone_size: .
v_call: TRBV2
d_call: .
cdr3_aa: ASSAWGLDVNEQF

j_call: TRBJ2-5
clone_size: .
v_call: TRBV7-9
d_call: TRBD2
cdr3_aa: ASSKALAEETQY

j_call: TRBJ2-3
clone_size: .
v_call: TRBV6-2/TRBV6-3
d_call: .
cdr3_aa: ASSPSTFSRGDTQY

j_call: TRBJ2-1
clone_size: .
v_call: TRBV27
d_call: TRBD2
cdr3_aa: ASSPRVSGSYRF

j_call: TRBJ1-6
clone_size: .
v_call: TRBV6-2/TRBV6-3
d_call: .
cdr3_aa: ASSDSDNSPLH

j_call: TRBJ2-3
clone_size: .
v_call: TRBV6-2/TRBV6-3
d_call: TRBD2
cdr3_aa: ASSYEREGYPFGNTQY

j_call: TRBJ2-5
clone_size: .
v_call: TRBV7-9
d_call: .
cdr3_aa: ASSLLGGVETQY

j_call: TRBJ2-3
clone_size: .
v_call: TRBV5-5
d_call: .
cdr3_aa: ASSLQWWSSTDTQY

j_call: TRBJ2-2
clone_size: .
v_call: TRBV27
d_call: .
cdr3_aa: ASSFSAATNTGELF

j_call: TRBJ2-7
clone_size: .
v_call: TRBV27
d_call: .
cdr3_aa: ASSPGPPGEVMGYEQY

j_call: TRBJ2-5
clone_size: .
v_call: TRBV11-2
d_call: .
cdr3_aa: ASSTRGSTQAPETQY

j_call: TRBJ2-2
clone_size: .
v_call: TRBV5-1
d_call: TRBD2
cdr3_aa: ASSPGLAEGELF

j_call: TRBJ1-5
clone_size: .
v_call: TRBV29-1
d_call: TRBD1
cdr3_aa: SVGQGPNQPQH